The 3 T cell receptor beta chains given below trace back to one sample, sequenced in a study of OX40 agonist ivuxolimab in advanced cancers. Generated by immunoSEQ multiplex PCR, the TCRdb table keeps only in-frame clones and is missing some. The sample shows 75,000 to 100,000 clones, about 86% of them seen only once. Here the sequenced sample was CD4+ or CD8+ T cells sorted from blood, taken in a trial of the OX40 agonist ivuxolimab. These TCRs come from an adult with an advanced solid tumor such as melanoma, head and neck, liver or kidney cancer.

J is TRBJ2-7 and V is TRBV11-2, with 9 bases matching TRBD2. This CDR3 is 16 amino acids long. Looked up from germline, CDR1 is SGHAT and CDR2 is FQNNGV. Unmatched junction bases numbered 5, after V lost 2 bases and J lost 0 bases. The CDR3 is CASSLIQTSGSYEQYF. The CDR3 DNA sequence: TGTGCCAGCAGCTTAATCCAGACTAGCGGCTCCTACGAGCAGTACTTC.

The genes are TRBV21-1 and TRBJ2-1; the table's D call TRBD2 went unverified against the DNA. TRBV21-1 is listed as a pseudogene. The CDR3 sequence is 16 residues long. This CDR3 is CASSKLAGGFTNEQFF. The DNA for the CDR3 is TGTGCCAGCAGCAAACTGGCGGGAGGGTTTACCAATGAGCAGTTCTTC.

The V gene is TRBV5-1, the J gene TRBJ2-2, with 11 positions matching TRBD2. CDR1 is SGHRS, CDR2 YFSETQ, per germline. The CDR3 has 16 amino acids. V trimming: 4 bases; J trimming: 4 bases; junction bases outside the gene matches: 6. This chain's CDR3 is CASSGIAGGLTGELFF. CDR3 bases: TGCGCCAGCAGCGGTATAGCGGGAGGGCTCACCGGGGAGCTGTTTTTT.